This T cell receptor (beta chain) was recorded in a study of T cells in Graves' hyperthyroidism and ophthalmopathy. In this sample, this clonotype turned up a few times. Its antigen is not known. Whole-study results and caveats: Prediction of ophthalmopathy progression came a median roughly 6.6 months pre-onset. Blood shared most expanded thyroid clonotypes above 0.001. Through a model of 13 V-J features, ophthalmopathy was separated from stable hyperthyroidism.

Researchers amplified the TCR beta CDR3 regions from RNA transcripts. A first-round RT-PCR of the TCR CDR3 used the HTBI primer set. TCRdb re-called the multiplex PCR reads through MiXCR, storing one row per CDR3 protein. Seen here are 650,000 to 700,000 distinct CDR3 sequences, 15% to 20% observed once, and the top ten hold 15% to 17%. This TCR was recovered from a man aged 50 or older with Graves' hyperthyroidism. What was sequenced was blood.

The CDR3 DNA is TGTGCCAGCAGTTACGTCCCCCCAGGTCAGCCGTACGAGCAGTACTTC. This gives the protein CASSYVPPGQPYEQYF. The chain employs TRBV6-5 and TRBJ2-7; D is unclear. V was shortened by 2 bases and J by 4 bases, with 18 bases between the two germline ends. CDR3 length equals 16 residues. Germline values: CDR1 MNHEY, CDR2 SVGAGI.